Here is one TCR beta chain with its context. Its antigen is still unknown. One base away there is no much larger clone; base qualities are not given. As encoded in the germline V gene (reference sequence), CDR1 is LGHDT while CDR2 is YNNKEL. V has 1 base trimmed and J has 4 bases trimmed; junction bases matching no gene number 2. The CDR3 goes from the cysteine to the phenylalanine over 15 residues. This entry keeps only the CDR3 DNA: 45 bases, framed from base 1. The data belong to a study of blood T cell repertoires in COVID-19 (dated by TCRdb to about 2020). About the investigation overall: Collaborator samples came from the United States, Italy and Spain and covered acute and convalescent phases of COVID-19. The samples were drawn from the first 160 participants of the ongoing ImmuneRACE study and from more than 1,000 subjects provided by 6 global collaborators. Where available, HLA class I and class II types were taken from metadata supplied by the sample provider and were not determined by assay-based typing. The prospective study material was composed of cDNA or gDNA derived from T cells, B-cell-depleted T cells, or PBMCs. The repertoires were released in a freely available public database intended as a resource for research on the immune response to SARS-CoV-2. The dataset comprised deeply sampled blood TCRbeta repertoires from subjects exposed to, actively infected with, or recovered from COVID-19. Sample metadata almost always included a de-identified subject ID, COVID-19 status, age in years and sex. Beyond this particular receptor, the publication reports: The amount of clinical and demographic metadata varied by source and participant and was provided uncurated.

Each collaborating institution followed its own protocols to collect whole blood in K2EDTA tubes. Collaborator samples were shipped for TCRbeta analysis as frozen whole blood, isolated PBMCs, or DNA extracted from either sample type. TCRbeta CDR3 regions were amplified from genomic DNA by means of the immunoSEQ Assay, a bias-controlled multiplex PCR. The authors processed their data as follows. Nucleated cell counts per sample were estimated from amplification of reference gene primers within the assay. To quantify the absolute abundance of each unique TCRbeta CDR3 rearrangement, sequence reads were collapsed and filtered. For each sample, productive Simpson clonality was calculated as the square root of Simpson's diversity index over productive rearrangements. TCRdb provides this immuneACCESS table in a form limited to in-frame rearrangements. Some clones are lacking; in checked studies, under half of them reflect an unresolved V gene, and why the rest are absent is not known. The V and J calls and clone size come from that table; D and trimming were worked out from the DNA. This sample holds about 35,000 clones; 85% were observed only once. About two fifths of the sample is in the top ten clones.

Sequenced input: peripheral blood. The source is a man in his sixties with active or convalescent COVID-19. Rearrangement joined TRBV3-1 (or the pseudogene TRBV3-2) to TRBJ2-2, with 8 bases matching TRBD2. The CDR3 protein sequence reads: CASSQGGTSTGELFF. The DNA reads TGTGCCAGCAGCCAAGGAGGGACTAGCACCGGGGAGCTGTTTTTT.